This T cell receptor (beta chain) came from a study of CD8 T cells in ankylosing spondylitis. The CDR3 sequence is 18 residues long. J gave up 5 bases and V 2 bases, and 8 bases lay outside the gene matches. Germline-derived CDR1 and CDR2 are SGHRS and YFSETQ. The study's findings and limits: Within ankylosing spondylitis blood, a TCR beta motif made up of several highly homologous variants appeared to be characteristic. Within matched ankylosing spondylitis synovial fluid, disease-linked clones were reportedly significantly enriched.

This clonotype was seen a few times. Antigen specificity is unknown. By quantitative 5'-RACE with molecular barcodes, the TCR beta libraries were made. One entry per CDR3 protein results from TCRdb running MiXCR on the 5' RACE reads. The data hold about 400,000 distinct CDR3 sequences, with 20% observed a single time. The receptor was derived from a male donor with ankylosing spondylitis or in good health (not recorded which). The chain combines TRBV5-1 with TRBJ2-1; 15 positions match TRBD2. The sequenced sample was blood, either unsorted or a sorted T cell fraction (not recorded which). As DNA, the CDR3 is TGCGCCAGCAGCTTCGGACTAGCGGGGGGGGCCCCACACAATGAGCAGTTCTTC. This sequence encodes CASSFGLAGGAPHNEQFF.